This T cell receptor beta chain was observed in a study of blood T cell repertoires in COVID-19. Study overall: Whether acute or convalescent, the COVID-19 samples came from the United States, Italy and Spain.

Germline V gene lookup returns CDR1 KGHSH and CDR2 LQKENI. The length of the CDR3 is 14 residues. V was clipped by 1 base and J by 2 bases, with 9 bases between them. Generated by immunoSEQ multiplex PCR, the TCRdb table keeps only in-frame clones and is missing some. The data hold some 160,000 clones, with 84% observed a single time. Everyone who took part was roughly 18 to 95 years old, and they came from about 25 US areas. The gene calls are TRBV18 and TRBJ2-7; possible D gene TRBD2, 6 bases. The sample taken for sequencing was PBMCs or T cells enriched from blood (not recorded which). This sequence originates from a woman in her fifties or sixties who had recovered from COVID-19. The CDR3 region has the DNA TGTGCCAGCTCACCACTAGCGGACGCCTACGAGCAGTACTTC. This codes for CASSPLADAYEQYF. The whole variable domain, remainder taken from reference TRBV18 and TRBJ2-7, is NAGVMQNPRHLVRRRGQEARLRCSPMKGHSHVYWYRQLPEEGLKFMVYLQKENIIDESGMPKERFSAEFPKEGPSILRIQQVVRGDSAAYFCASSPLADAYEQYFGPGTRLTVT.